Sequencing of this T cell receptor beta chain was carried out in a study of blood T cell repertoires in COVID-19. Study-level background: Researchers got acute and convalescent COVID-19 samples from the United States, Italy and Spain.

The CDR3 runs 12 residues. In the authors' workflow: Reference gene primer amplification gave nucleated cell count estimates. Sequencing used immunoSEQ multiplex PCR; TCRdb keeps in-frame clones, though not all of them. Clone size and the V and J calls come from that table; the DNA yielded D and trimming. The sample has 85,000 to 120,000 clones; 84% are singletons. What was sequenced was peripheral blood. The chain carries TRBV12-2 and TRBJ1-1; the table's D gene call, TRBD1, was not cross checked with the DNA. TRBV12-2 constitutes a pseudogene. This TCR was recovered from a woman aged 55-69 years with acute or convalescent COVID-19. CDR3 sequence (DNA): TGTGCACGTCTTTTGGCGAACACTGAAGCTTTCTTT. This gives the protein CARLLANTEAFF.